The TCR beta chain described here comes from a study of shared clonotypes between healthy human individuals. As for this clone: Its target is not known.

Only CD45RO-negative cells positively selected for CCR7 counted as naive CD8 cells, so terminally differentiated effector memory CD45RA+ cells were excluded. Study-wide results and caveats: Limitation of the genetic and exposure-history diversity represented came from the few donors.

The assay used deep level. For every subset, genomic DNA was evenly distributed across several immunoSEQ plates. Sequencing was performed with immunoSEQ multiplex PCR; in TCRdb, only in-frame clones are kept and a portion is missing. The sample yields over 2 million clones, about 95% seen once. This clonotype was sampled from a man between 18 and 29 years old in good health. Sequenced sample: naive CD8+ T cells sorted from blood.

The CDR3 nucleotides read TGCGCCAGCAGCTTGAGGGCAGGCCACACTGAAGCTTTCTTT. Protein: CASSLRAGHTEAFF. The rearrangement uses TRBV5-1 and TRBJ1-1; D unclear. Trimming took 1 base from V and 3 from J, leaving 10 bases between them. CDR3 length: 14 residues. In germline, CDR1 is SGHRS, CDR2 YFSETQ. Drawing the rest from reference TRBV5-1 and TRBJ1-1, the complete variable domain is KAGVTQTPRYLIKTRGQQVTLSCSPISGHRSVSWYQQTPGQGLQFLFEYFSETQRNKGNFPGRFSGRQFSNSRSEMNVSTLELGDSALYLCASSLRAGHTEAFFGQGTRLTVV.